This T cell receptor beta chain was captured by sequencing in a study of long-term antiretroviral therapy in people with HIV. An immunoSEQ assay, version v3.0, was performed at survey level. Assay: immunoSEQ multiplex PCR; the TCRdb copy retains only in-frame clones and omits some. The data hold about 39,000 clones, with around nine tenths observed a single time. V was clipped by 6 bases and J by 0 bases; unmatched bases: 7. In germline, CDR1 is SNHLY, CDR2 FYNNEI. The CDR3 spans 16 residues. With regard to this clone: What it binds is not known.

Overall study results and limits: The study found narrower CDR3 length ranges in HIV repertoires than in controls.

The chain employs TRBV2 and TRBJ2-5, with TRBD2 identical over 10 bases. The source is a woman aged 18-29 years with HIV. The sample was unsorted PBMCs, taken just before starting antiretroviral therapy. Here the CDR3 DNA reads TGTGCCAGCAGGCAAAGGACTAGCGGAAACCAAGAGACCCAGTACTTC. This gives the protein CASRQRTSGNQETQYF.